This record covers a single TCR beta chain. Germline loops: CDR1 KGHSH, CDR2 LQKENI. With 3 bases removed from V and 1 base from J, the gap between germline ends came to 14 bases. The CDR3 extends over 16 amino acids. This entry is derived from a study of blood T cells in healthy people across ages. A sample-barcoded 5' primer and a J-beta primer mix were used in a second PCR of roughly 6 to 11 cycles. TCRdb called the 5' RACE reads again in MiXCR, with one record for every CDR3 protein. Of 600,000 to 1,000,000 distinct CDR3 sequences listed, around a quarter are singletons. These same data were also listed under a study on T cells of mothers and their children.

The sample taken for sequencing was blood. The receptor was isolated from a boy aged 5-17 years in good health. The chain is built from TRBV18 and TRBJ2-3, with D possibly TRBD2 on 5 matching bases. CDR3 loop: CASSPPAGGGTDTQYF. CDR3 in DNA: TGTGCCAGCTCACCCCCGGCGGGTGGAGGCACAGATACGCAGTATTTT.